The present T cell receptor beta chain was sequenced within a study of regulatory T cells. This CDR3 is built from 15 residues. V gave up 4 bases and J gave up 0 bases, with 10 bases separating them. Germline CDR1 reads MDHEN; CDR2 reads SYDVKM. Study-wide points: Control CD8+ cells showed a nonsignificant trend toward higher Shannon entropy than patient CD8+ cells. Regulatory T cells showed the strongest V-J pair restriction and V/J gene skewing among patient repertoires.

Patients, 2 to 39 years old, had expanded memory T-cell proportions. Amplification used 52 TRBV primers and 13 TRBJ primers. The data were produced by immunoSEQ multiplex PCR, yet TCRdb's version contains in-frame clones alone and is incomplete. The repertoire has about 20,000 clones, 93% of them found once; the top ten carry roughly 3.5%. This clone came up once. Antigen specificity is unknown. This sequence joins TRBV28 and TRBJ2-1; TRBD2 is a possible D gene (5 bases). The source is a child aged 2-15 years with CD3G deficiency. Sequencing was performed on CD8+ T cells sorted from blood. CDR3 sequence: CASSSDSRSYNEQFF. CDR3 DNA sequence: TGTGCCAGCAGTTCGGACTCCCGCTCCTACAATGAGCAGTTCTTC.